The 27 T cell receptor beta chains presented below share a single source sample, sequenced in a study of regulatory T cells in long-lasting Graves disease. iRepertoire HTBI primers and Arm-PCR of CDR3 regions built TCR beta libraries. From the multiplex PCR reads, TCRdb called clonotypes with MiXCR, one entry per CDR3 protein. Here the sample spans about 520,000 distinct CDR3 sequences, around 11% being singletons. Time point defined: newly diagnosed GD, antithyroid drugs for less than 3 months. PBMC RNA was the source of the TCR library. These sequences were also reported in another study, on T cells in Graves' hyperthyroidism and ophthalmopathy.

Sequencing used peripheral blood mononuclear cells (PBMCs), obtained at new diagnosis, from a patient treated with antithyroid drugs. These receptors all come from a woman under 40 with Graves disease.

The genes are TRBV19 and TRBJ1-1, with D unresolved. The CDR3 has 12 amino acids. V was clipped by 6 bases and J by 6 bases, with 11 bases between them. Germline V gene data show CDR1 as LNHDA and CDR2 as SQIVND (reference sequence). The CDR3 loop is CASSPRRPEAFF. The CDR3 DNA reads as TGTGCCAGTAGCCCGAGGAGGCCTGAAGCTTTCTTT.

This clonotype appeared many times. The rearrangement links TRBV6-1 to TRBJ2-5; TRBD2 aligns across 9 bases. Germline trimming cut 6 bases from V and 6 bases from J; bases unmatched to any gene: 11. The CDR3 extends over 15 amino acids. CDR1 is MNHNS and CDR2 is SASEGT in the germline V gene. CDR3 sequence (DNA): TGTGCCAGCAGCAAGACTAGCGGAAGACCCAAGACCCAGTACTTC. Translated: CASSKTSGRPKTQYF.

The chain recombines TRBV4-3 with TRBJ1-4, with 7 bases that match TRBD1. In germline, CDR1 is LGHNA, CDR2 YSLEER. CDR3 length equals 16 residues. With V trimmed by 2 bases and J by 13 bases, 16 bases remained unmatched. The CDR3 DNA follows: TGCGCCAGCAGCCAACTTGTGGTCTGGACTCCAGGGGGACTGTTTTTT. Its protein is CASSQLVVWTPGGLFF.

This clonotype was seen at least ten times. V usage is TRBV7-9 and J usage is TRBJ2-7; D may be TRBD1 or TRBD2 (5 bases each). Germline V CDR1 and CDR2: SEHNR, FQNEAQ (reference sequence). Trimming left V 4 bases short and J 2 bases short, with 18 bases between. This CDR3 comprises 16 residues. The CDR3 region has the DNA TGTGCCAGCAGCTCGGGACGGGCGCGGAATGCCTACGAGCAGTACTTC. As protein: CASSSGRARNAYEQYF. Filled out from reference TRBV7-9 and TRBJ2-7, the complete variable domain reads DTGVSQNPRHKITKRGQNVTFRCDPISEHNRLYWYRQTLGQGPEFLTYFQNEAQLEKSRLLSDRFSAERPKGSFSTLEIQRTEQGDSAMYLCASSSGRARNAYEQYFGPGTRLTVT.

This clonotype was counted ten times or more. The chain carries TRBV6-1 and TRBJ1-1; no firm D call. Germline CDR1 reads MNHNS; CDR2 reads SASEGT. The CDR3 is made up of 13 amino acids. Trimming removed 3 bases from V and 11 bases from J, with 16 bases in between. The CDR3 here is CASSDRTGGRAFF. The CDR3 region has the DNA TGTGCCAGCAGTGACCGGACGGGAGGAAGGGCTTTCTTT.

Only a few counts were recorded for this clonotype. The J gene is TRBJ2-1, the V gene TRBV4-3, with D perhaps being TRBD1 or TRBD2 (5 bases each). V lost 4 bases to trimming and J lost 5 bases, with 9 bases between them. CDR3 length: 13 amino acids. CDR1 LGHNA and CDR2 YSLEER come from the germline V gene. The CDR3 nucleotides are TGCGCCAGCAGCCCGGGACGTCACAATGAGCAGTTCTTC. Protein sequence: CASSPGRHNEQFF.

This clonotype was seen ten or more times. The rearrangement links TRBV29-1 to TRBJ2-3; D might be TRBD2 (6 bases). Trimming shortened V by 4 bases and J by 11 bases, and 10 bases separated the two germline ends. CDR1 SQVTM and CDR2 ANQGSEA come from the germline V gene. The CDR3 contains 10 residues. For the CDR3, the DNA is TGCAGCGTTGTGTTGGGGGGGCAGTATTTT. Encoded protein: CSVVLGGQYF.

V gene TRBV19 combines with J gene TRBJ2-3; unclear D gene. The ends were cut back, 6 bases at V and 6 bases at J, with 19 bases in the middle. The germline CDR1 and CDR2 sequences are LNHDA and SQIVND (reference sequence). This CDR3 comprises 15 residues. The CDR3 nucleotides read TGTGCCAGTAGCAACCACCCGACCGGGTTGGATACGCAGTATTTT. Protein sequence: CASSNHPTGLDTQYF.

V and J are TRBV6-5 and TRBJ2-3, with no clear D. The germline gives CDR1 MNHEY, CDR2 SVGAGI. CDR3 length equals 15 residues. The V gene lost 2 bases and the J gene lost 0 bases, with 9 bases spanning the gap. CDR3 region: CASSYGDSSTDTQYF. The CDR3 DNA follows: TGTGCCAGCAGTTACGGCGATTCTAGCACAGATACGCAGTATTTT.

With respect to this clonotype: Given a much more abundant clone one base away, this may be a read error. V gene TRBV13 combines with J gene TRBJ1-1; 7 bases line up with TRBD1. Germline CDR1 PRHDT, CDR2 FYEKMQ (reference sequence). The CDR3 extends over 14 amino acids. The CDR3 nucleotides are TGTGCCAGCAGCCCAGGGGGGGGGGAGGCTGAAGCTTGCTTT. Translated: CASSPGGGEAEACF.

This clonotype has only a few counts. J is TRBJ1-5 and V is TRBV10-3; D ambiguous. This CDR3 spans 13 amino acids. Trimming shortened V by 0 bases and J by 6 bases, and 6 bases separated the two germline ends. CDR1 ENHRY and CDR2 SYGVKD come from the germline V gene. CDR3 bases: TGTGCCATCAGTGAGTCCCTTCTTCAGCCCCAGCATTTT. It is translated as CAISESLLQPQHF.

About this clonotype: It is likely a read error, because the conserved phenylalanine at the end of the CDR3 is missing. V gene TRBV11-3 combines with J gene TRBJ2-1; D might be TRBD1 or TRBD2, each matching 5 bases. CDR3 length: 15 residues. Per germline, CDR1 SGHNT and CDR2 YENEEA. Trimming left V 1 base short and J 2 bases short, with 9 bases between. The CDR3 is CASSLGGRTYNEQFL. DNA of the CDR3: TGTGCCAGCAGCTTAGGGGGGAGAACCTACAATGAGCAGTTCTTG.

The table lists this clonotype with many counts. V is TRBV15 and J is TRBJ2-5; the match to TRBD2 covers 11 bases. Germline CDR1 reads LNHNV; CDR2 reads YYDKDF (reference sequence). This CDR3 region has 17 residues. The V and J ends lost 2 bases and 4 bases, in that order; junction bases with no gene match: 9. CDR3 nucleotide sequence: TGTGCCACCAGCAGACCGGGACTAGCGGCGGGGGCAGAGACCCAGTACTTC. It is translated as CATSRPGLAAGAETQYF.

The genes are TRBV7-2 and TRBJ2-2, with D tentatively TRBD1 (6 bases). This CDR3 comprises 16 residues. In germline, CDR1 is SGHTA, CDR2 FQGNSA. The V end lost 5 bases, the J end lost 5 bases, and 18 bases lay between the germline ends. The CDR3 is CASSTYGRGETGELFF. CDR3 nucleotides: TGTGCCAGCAGCACGTACGGCAGGGGTGAGACCGGGGAGCTGTTTTTT.

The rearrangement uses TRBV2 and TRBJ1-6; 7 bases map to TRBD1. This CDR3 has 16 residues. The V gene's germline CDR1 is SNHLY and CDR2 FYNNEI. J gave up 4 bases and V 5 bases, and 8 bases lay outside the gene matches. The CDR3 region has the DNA TGTGCCAGCAGTAACAGGGGCCTCCATTATAATTCACCCCTCCACTTT. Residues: CASSNRGLHYNSPLHF.

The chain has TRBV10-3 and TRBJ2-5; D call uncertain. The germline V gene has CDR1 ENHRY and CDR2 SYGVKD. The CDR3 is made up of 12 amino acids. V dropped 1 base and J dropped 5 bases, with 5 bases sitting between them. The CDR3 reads CAISELKETQYF. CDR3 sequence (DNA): TGTGCCATCAGTGAGTTAAAGGAGACCCAGTACTTC.

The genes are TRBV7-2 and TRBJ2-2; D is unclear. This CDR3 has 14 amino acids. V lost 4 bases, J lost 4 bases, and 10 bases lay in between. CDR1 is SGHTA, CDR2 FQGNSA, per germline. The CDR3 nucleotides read TGTGCCAGCAGCTCCAGAGGACCCACCGGGGAGCTGTTTTTT. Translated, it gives CASSSRGPTGELFF.

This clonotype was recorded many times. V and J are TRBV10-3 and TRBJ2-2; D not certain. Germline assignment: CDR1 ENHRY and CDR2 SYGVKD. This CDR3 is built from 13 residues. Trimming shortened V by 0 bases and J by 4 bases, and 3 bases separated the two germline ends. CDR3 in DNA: TGTGCCATCAGTGAGTCAAGCACCGGGGAGCTGTTTTTT. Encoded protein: CAISESSTGELFF.

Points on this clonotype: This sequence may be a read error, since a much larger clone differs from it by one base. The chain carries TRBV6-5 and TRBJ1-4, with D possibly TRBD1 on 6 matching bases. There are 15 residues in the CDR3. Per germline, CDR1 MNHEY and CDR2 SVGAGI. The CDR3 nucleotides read TGTGTCAGCAGTTACGGGGGGGCAGGTAATGAAAAACTGTTTTTT. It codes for CVSSYGGAGNEKLFF.

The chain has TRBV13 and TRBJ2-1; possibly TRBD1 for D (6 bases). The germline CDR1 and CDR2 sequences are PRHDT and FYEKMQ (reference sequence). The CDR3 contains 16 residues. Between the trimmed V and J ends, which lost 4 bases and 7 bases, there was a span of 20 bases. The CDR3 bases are TGTGCCAGCAGCTCTGCTTCTGGGACAATAGGGAATGAGCAGTTCTTC. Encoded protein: CASSSASGTIGNEQFF. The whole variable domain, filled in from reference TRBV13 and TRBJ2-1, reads AAGVIQSPRHLIKEKRETATLKCYPIPRHDTVYWYQQGPGQDPQFLISFYEKMQSDKGSIPDRFSAQQFSDYHSELNMSSLELGDSALYFCASSSASGTIGNEQFFGPGTRLTVL.

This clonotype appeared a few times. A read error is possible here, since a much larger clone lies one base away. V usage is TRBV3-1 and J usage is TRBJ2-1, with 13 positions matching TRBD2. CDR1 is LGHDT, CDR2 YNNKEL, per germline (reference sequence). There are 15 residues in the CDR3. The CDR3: CASSLGLAGVDERFF. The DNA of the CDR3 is TGTGCCAGCAGCCTAGGACTAGCGGGGGTCGATGAGCGGTTCTTC.

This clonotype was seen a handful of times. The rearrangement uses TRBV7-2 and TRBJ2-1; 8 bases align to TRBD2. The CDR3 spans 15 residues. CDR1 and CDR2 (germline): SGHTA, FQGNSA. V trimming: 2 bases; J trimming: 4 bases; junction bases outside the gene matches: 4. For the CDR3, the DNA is TGTGCCAGCAGCTTAACTAGCGGTGTATACAATGAGCAGTTCTTC. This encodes CASSLTSGVYNEQFF.

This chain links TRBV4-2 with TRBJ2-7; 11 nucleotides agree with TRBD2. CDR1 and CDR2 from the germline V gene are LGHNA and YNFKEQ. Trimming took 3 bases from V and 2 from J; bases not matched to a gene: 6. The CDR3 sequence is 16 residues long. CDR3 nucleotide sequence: TGTGCCAGCAGCCAGGAACTAGCGGGAGCCACCTACGAGCAGTACTTC. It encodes CASSQELAGATYEQYF.

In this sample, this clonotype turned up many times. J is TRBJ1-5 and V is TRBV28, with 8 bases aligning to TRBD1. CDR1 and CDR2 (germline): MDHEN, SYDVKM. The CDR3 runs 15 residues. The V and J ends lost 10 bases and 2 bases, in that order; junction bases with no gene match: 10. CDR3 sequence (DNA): TGTGCCACCCGAACCCCCAGGGGGCGCAATCAGCCCCAGCATTTT. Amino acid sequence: CATRTPRGRNQPQHF. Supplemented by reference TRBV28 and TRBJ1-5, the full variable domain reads DVKVTQSSRYLVKRTGEKVFLECVQDMDHENMFWYRQDPGLGLRLIYFSYDVKMKEKGDIPEGYSVSREKKERFSLILESASTNQTSMYLCATRTPRGRNQPQHFGDGTRLSIL.

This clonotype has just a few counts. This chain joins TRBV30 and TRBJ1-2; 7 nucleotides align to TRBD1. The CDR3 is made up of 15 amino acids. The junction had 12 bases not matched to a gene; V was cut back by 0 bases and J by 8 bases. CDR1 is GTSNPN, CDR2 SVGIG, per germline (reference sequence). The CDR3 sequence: CAWSVRGRGLGGYTF. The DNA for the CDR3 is TGTGCCTGGAGTGTGAGGGGGCGAGGTTTGGGAGGCTACACCTTC.

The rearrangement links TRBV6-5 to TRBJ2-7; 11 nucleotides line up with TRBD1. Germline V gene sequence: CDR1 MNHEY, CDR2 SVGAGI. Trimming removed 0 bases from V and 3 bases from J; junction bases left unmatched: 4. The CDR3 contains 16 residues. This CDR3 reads CASSYSMGQGVYEQYF. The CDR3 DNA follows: TGTGCCAGCAGTTACTCGATGGGACAGGGGGTCTACGAGCAGTACTTC.

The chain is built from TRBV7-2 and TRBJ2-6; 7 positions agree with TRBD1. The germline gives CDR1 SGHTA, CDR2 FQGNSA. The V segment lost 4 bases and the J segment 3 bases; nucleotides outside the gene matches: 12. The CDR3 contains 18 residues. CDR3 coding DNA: TGTGCCAGCAGCTCTCGGGATAAGGGGGCGAGTGGGGCCAACGTCCTGACTTTC. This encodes CASSSRDKGASGANVLTF.